This paragraph reports one T cell receptor beta chain. Its antigen remains undetermined. Qualities for individual bases were not recorded, and no much larger clone is one base off. As encoded in the germline V gene, CDR1 is SNHLY while CDR2 is FYNNEI. The germline ends are 18 bases apart after V is trimmed by 8 bases and J by 5 bases. From its cysteine to its phenylalanine, the CDR3 spans 14 amino acids. Left in the record is the CDR3 DNA by itself, 42 bases read in frame from the first base. This specimen comes from a study of blood T cell repertoires in COVID-19 (dated by TCRdb to 2020 to 2022). The study in broad terms: The collaborator samples originated in the United States, Italy and Spain and spanned the acute and convalescent phases of COVID-19. The prospective study material was composed of cDNA or gDNA derived from T cells, B-cell-depleted T cells, or PBMCs. The dataset comprised deeply sampled blood TCRbeta repertoires from subjects exposed to, actively infected with, or recovered from COVID-19. The repertoires were released in a freely available public database meant as a resource for research on the immune response to SARS-CoV-2. Samples were obtained from the ongoing ImmuneRACE study (first 160 participants) and from 1,000 to 1,500 subjects provided by 6 global collaborators. Nearly every sample came with metadata listing a de-identified subject ID, COVID-19 status, age in years and sex. Where HLA class I and class II types were available, the types were taken from metadata supplied by the sample provider, not from assay-based typing.

The immunoSEQ Assay, a bias-controlled multiplex PCR, was used to amplify TCRbeta CDR3 regions from genomic DNA. In the original analysis: Nucleated cell counts per sample were estimated from amplification of reference gene primers within the assay. To quantify the absolute abundance of each unique TCRbeta CDR3 rearrangement, sequence reads were collapsed and filtered. Productive Simpson clonality was computed per sample as the square root of Simpson's diversity index over productive rearrangements. As stored in TCRdb, this immuneACCESS dataset retains in-frame rearrangements with V and J assigned. A fraction of the clones does not appear; measured against another copy, unresolved V genes explain less than half of the discrepancy, and the remainder lacks a known reason. That table supplies the V and J calls and clone size; D and trimming were determined from the DNA. Recorded for this sample are roughly 290,000 clones; around 91% of them occurred a single time. The ten largest clones add up to approximately 13% of the sample.

Overall study results and their limits: The amount of clinical and demographic metadata varied by source and participant and was provided uncurated.

Whole blood was collected in K2EDTA tubes by collaborating institutions according to the institutions' own protocols. For TCRbeta analysis, collaborators shipped samples in one of three forms: frozen whole blood, isolated PBMCs, or DNA extracted from either of those sample types. The chain links TRBV2 with TRBJ2-5, and the D gene may be TRBD1, 6 bases matching. This sequence originates from a woman in her fifties or sixties with acute or convalescent COVID-19. The sequencing input was peripheral blood. The CDR3 region reads CASRPGTRAETQYF. The DNA reads TGTGCCAGCCGTCCCGGGACAAGGGCCGAGACCCAGTACTTC.